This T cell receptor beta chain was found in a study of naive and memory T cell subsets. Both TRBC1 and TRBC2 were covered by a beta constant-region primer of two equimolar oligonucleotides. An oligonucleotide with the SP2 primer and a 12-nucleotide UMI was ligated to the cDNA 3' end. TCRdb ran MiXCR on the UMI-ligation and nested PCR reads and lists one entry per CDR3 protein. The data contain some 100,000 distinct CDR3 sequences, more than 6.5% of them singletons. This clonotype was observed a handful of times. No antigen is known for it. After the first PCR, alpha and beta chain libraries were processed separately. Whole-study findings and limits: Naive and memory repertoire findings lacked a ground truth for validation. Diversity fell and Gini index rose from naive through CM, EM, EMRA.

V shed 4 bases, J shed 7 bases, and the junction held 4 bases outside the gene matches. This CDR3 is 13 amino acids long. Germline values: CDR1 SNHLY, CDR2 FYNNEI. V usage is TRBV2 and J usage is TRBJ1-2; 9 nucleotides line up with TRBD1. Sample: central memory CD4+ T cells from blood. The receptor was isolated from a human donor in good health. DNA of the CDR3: TGTGCCAGCAGTGGAGACAGGGGGTCTGGCTACACCTTC. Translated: CASSGDRGSGYTF.